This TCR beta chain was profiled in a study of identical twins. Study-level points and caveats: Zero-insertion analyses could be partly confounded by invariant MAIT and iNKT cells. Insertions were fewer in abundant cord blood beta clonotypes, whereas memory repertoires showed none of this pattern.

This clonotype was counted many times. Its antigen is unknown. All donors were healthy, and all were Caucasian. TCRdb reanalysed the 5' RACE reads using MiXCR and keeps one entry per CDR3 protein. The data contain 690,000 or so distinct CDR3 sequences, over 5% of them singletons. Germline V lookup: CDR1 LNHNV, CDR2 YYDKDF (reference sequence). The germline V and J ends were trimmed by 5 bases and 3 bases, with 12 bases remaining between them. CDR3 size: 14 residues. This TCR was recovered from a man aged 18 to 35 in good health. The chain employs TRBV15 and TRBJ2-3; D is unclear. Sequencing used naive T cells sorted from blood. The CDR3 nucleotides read TGTGCCACCAGCGTAGGGTGGGAAACAGATACGCAGTATTTT. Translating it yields CATSVGWETDTQYF. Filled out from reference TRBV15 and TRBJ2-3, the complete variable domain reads DAMVIQNPRYQVTQFGKPVTLSCSQTLNHNVMYWYQQKSSQAPKLLFHYYDKDFNNEADTPDNFQSRRPNTSFCFLDIRSPGLGDTAMYLCATSVGWETDTQYFGPGTRLTVL.